This record looks at one T cell receptor (beta chain) sequence and its context. This sample was taken from a study of blood T cell repertoires in COVID-19. In the study overall: T cells, B-cell-depleted T cells, or PBMCs supplied cDNA or gDNA.

Methods used by the authors: Estimated nucleated cell counts came from reference gene primer amplification. Repertoires were generated with immunoSEQ multiplex PCR, while TCRdb's copy carries only in-frame clones and drops some. D and trimming were read from the DNA, whereas the V and J calls and clone size are those reported in that table. The table records 200,000 to 250,000 clones, 65% to 85% of them present only once. This receptor was taken from a human donor in a cohort sampled during active COVID-19. The material sequenced was peripheral blood.

DNA of the CDR3: TGTGCCAGCAATACGGGACAGGGGTCGCGGACCCCCTCTGGGGCCAACGTCCTGACTTTC. Amino acid sequence: CASNTGQGSRTPSGANVLTF. This chain uses TRBV5-4 with TRBJ2-6; 10 bases fit TRBD1. This CDR3 region has 20 residues. The V and J ends lost 6 bases and 0 bases, in that order; junction bases with no gene match: 15. Germline CDR1 is SGHNT and CDR2 is YYREEE (reference sequence).